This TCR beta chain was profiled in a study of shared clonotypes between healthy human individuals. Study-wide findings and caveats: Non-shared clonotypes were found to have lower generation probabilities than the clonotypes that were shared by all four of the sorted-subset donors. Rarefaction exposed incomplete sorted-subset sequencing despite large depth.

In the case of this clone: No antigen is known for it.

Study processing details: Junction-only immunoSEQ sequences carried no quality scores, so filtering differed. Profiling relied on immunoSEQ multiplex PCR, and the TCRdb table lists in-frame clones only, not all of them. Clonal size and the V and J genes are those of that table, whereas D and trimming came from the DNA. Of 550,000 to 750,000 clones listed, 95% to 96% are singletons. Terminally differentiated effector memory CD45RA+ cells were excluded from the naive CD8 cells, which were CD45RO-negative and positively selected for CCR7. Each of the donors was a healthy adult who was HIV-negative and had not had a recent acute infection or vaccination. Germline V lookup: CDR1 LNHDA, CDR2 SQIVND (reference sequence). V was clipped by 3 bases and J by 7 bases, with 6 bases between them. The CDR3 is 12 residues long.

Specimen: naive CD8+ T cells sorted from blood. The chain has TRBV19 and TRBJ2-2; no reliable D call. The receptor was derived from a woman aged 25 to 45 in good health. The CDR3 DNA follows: TGTGCCAGTAGTATTGGGGTCGGGGAGCTGTTTTTT. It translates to CASSIGVGELFF.